The sequence of this T cell receptor (beta chain) was determined in a study of blood T cell repertoires in COVID-19. About the research overall: Sites in the United States, Italy and Spain provided acute and convalescent COVID-19 samples. The analysed material was cDNA or gDNA that came from T cells, B-cell-depleted T cells, or PBMCs.

Source study methods: Reference gene primer amplification gave nucleated cell count estimates. This table comes from immunoSEQ multiplex PCR, and its TCRdb copy is limited to in-frame clones, with some not included. The DNA gave D and trimming, while V, J and clone size come from that table. The table records approximately 150,000 clones, over 70% of them present only once. V was trimmed by 1 base and J by 2 bases, leaving 10 bases between them. CDR3 length: 15 amino acids. The germline CDR1 and CDR2 sequences are SGHNT and YENEEA. The genes are TRBV11-3 and TRBJ2-3, with D possibly TRBD2 on 6 matching bases. The specimen sequenced was peripheral blood. This receptor was identified in a man in his fifties or sixties who had recovered from COVID-19. CDR3 DNA: TGTGCCAGCAGCTTAGCGGGGGTAGTCACAGATACGCAGTATTTT. It translates to CASSLAGVVTDTQYF.